A single sample gave rise to the 10 T cell receptor beta chains below, sequenced in a study of T cells in Graves' hyperthyroidism and ophthalmopathy. RNA transcripts gave rise to amplified TCR beta CDR3 regions. With the HTBI primer set, the TCR CDR3 went through a first round of RT-PCR. One entry per CDR3 protein results from TCRdb running MiXCR on the multiplex PCR reads. Altogether some 600,000 distinct CDR3 sequences are present, about 14% being singletons, with the ten largest covering roughly 5.7%. Sequencing input: blood. These TCRs come from a woman aged 25 to 39 with Graves' hyperthyroidism that later progressed to Graves' ophthalmopathy.

The rearrangement links TRBV12-3 or TRBV12-4 to TRBJ2-2, with D perhaps being TRBD1 or TRBD2 (5 bases each). V was pared by 6 bases and J by 6 bases, with 11 bases between. The CDR3 runs to 13 residues. CDR3 DNA sequence: TGTGCCAGCAGCTCGGGACGGTCCGGGGAGCTGTTTTTT. This sequence encodes CASSSGRSGELFF.

The V call is TRBV5-1, the J call TRBJ1-1; 7 bases match TRBD1. The V and J ends lost 0 bases and 3 bases, in that order; junction bases with no gene match: 5. Germline-derived CDR1 and CDR2 are SGHRS and YFSETQ. The CDR3 has 15 residues. The DNA of the CDR3 is TGCGCCAGCAGCTTGGTCCCAGGGGGTCACACTGAAGCTTTCTTT. Amino acids: CASSLVPGGHTEAFF.

This chain connects TRBV24-1 to TRBJ1-2, with D hard to call. V gave up 2 bases and J gave up 0 bases, with 9 bases separating them. The V gene's germline CDR1 is KGHDR and CDR2 SFDVKD. The CDR3 is 15 amino acids. CDR3 sequence reads: CATSDSGRPNYGYTF. In nucleotides, the CDR3 is TGTGCCACCAGTGATTCCGGACGACCTAACTATGGCTACACCTTC.

This clonotype was counted many times. The chain is built from TRBV5-1 and TRBJ2-1; 10 bases are a match to TRBD2. CDR3 length: 15 amino acids. With 6 bases clipped from V and 2 bases from J, the junction kept 5 bases outside the gene matches. Per germline, CDR1 SGHRS and CDR2 YFSETQ. CDR3 coding DNA: TGCGCCAGCACCTCAGGACTAGCGGCCTACAATGAGCAGTTCTTC. It specifies CASTSGLAAYNEQFF.

This clonotype was picked up many times. This rearrangement joins TRBV9 to TRBJ1-1; 7 bases align to TRBD1. With 2 bases clipped from V and 1 base from J, the junction kept 2 bases outside the gene matches. This CDR3 spans 14 amino acids. CDR1 is SGDLS, CDR2 YYNGEE, per germline. CDR3 coding DNA: TGTGCCAGCAGCGTGGGACAGACGAACACTGAAGCTTTCTTT. Translation: CASSVGQTNTEAFF. The variable domain in full, completed from reference TRBV9 and TRBJ1-1, reads DSGVTQTPKHLITATGQRVTLRCSPRSGDLSVYWYQQSLDQGLQFLIQYYNGEERAKGNILERFSAQQFPDLHSELNLSSLELGDSALYFCASSVGQTNTEAFFGQGTRLTVV.

With respect to this clonotype: This may come from a read error, since a much larger clone is one base off. This sequence joins TRBV3-1 and TRBJ2-3, with TRBD1 as a possible D gene (6 bases). The CDR3 sequence is 15 residues long. V gave up 0 bases and J gave up 4 bases, with 11 bases separating them. Germline CDR1 LGHDT, CDR2 YNNKEL (reference sequence). The CDR3, as DNA: TGTGCCAGCAGCCAAGATCACTGGACAGCAGATACGCAGTATTTT. It translates to CASSQDHWTADTQYF.

The CDR3 sequence: CASSISSGLGGYTF. DNA of the CDR3: TGTGCCAGTAGTATATCGTCTGGGCTTGGGGGCTACACCTTC. The J gene is TRBJ1-2, the V gene TRBV19; D is ambiguous. The CDR3 length is 14 residues. V lost 2 bases and J 8 bases, leaving 15 bases between the germline ends. CDR1 LNHDA and CDR2 SQIVND come from the germline V gene (reference sequence).

This clonotype was picked up a small number of times. CDR3 sequence reads: CASSEGQKIPYNEQFF. The CDR3 nucleotides read TGTGCCAGCAGTGAGGGACAGAAAATTCCCTACAATGAGCAGTTCTTC. The V and J genes are TRBV6-1 and TRBJ2-1, with 7 bases aligning to TRBD1. V was clipped by 3 bases and J by 2 bases; unmatched bases: 7. Germline assignment: CDR1 MNHNS and CDR2 SASEGT. This CDR3 is built from 16 residues.

This clonotype was seen ten or more times. This sequence joins TRBV18 and TRBJ1-1; D is possibly TRBD1 (6 bases). The germline gives CDR1 KGHSH, CDR2 LQKENI. There are 14 residues in the CDR3. The V end was cut by 2 bases, the J end by 2 bases, with 9 bases between. The CDR3 loop is CASSPWTDNTEAFF. CDR3 sequence (DNA): TGTGCCAGCTCACCATGGACAGATAACACTGAAGCTTTCTTT.

J is TRBJ2-1 and V is TRBV20-1; 10 positions match TRBD2. The CDR3 totals 16 residues. The V segment lost 0 bases and the J segment 5 bases; nucleotides outside the gene matches: 7. In germline, CDR1 is DFQATT, CDR2 SNEGSKA (reference sequence). CDR3 region: CSARDLGLAVNNEQFF. Here the CDR3 DNA reads TGCAGTGCTAGAGATCTTGGACTAGCGGTTAACAATGAGCAGTTCTTC.